This T cell receptor beta chain was found in a study of control samples from healthy donors and cancer patients. Germline V gene lookup returns CDR1 WSHSY and CDR2 SAAADI. V was clipped by 5 bases and J by 4 bases; unmatched bases: 33. CDR3 length equals 24 residues. Clones were sequenced by immunoSEQ multiplex PCR, and TCRdb holds only the in-frame ones, with some missing. Among approximately 100,000 clones listed, around 82% were seen once. The sequence was collected from a man aged 55-75 years in good health. The sequenced sample consisted of blood. V gene TRBV10-2 combines with J gene TRBJ2-1, with 9 bases lining up with TRBD1. CDR3 amino acids: CASSYYRGRIGVQSPKIRYNEQFF. The CDR3 DNA reads as TGCGCCAGCAGTTATTACAGGGGGCGTATAGGGGTCCAAAGTCCTAAAATAAGATACAATGAGCAGTTCTTC.